This T cell receptor (beta chain) stems from a study of radiation and T cells in renal cell carcinoma. Clones were read by immunoSEQ multiplex PCR, and TCRdb kept only the in-frame ones, dropping some. In the table there are some 78,000 clones, roughly nine tenths of which are singletons. The time point is: blood 4 weeks post-SBRT, at nephrectomy. Treatment reported: 15 Gy SBRT to primary tumor, nephrectomy 4 weeks later. The length of the CDR3 is 17 residues. Germline V gives CDR1 MDHEN, CDR2 SYDVKM. The V end was cut by 2 bases, the J end by 1 base, with 14 bases between. Specimen: blood, collected from a patient whose treatment included radiotherapy and nephrectomy. This TCR was recovered from a woman in her 70s with renal cell carcinoma. The chain combines TRBV28 with TRBJ1-4; D unclear. The CDR3 region has the DNA TGTGCCAGCAGTTTAATCTCGGGTTTTTTAACTAATGAAAAACTGTTTTTT. Amino acids: CASSLISGFLTNEKLFF.